The rows below give T cell receptor beta chains drawn from one sample of a study of CD8 T cells in Susac syndrome. From the immunoSEQ multiplex PCR reads, TCRdb called clonotypes with MiXCR, one entry per CDR3 protein. This sample has around 300,000 distinct CDR3 sequences, with about 91% found just once. Sequenced material: CD8+ T cells from PBMCs. The receptor set was obtained from a human donor with multiple sclerosis. CDR3s include the opening cysteine and the closing phenylalanine or tryptophan. Each record gives: V gene, J gene, D gene, clone size, CDR3 protein, CDR3 DNA. The D gene is left open where the match is weak. Only some rows state a clone size, as once, few, many or a class for expanded clones.

TRBV30	TRBJ2-2	-	-	CAWSLGAGELFF	TGTGCCTGGAGTCTAGGAGCCGGGGAGCTGTTTTTT
TRBV20-1	TRBJ2-1	-	-	CSARPDGTSFYNEQFF	TGCAGTGCTAGACCAGACGGGACTTCATTTTACAATGAGCAGTTCTTC
TRBV27	TRBJ2-3	-	-	CASSSPHMDTQYF	TGTGCCAGCAGTTCCCCCCATATGGATACGCAGTATTTT
TRBV27	TRBJ2-5	-	-	CASSLLSNTAQETQYF	TGTGCCAGCAGTTTGCTGTCTAACACCGCCCAAGAGACCCAGTACTTC
TRBV7-9	TRBJ1-2	-	-	CASSDQGNGISGYTF	TGTGCCAGCAGCGACCAGGGGAATGGCATTTCTGGCTACACCTTC
TRBV13	TRBJ2-1	TRBD1	-	CASSGGDRGHNEQFF	TGTGCCAGCAGCGGAGGGGACAGGGGCCACAATGAGCAGTTCTTC
TRBV11-2	TRBJ2-1	-	-	CASSQRGLKSSYNEQFF	TGTGCCAGCAGCCAAAGGGGACTTAAGAGCTCCTACAATGAGCAGTTCTTC
TRBV6-5	TRBJ1-1	-	-	CASSYLGREKPEAFF	TGTGCCAGCAGTTACTTAGGCAGGGAAAAACCAGAAGCTTTCTTT
TRBV29-1	TRBJ2-5	-	-	CSVPVGFWETQCF	TGCAGCGTCCCCGTGGGTTTCTGGGAGACCCAGTGCTTC
TRBV9	TRBJ2-5	-	few	CASSVDGTQETQYF	TGTGCCAGCAGCGTAGATGGAACCCAAGAGACCCAGTACTTC
TRBV6-5	TRBJ2-1	TRBD2	-	CASSYSAGGHVNEQFF	TGTGCCAGCAGTTACTCGGCGGGGGGGCACGTCAATGAGCAGTTCTTC
TRBV10-2	TRBJ2-3	-	-	CASSGYFATDTQYF	TGCGCCAGCAGTGGGTATTTTGCCACAGATACGCAGTATTTT
TRBV28	TRBJ2-7	TRBD2	few	CASAGGVGYEQYF	TGTGCCAGCGCGGGAGGCGTCGGTTACGAGCAGTACTTC
TRBV20-1	TRBJ2-1	-	-	CSASGGPNEQFF	TGCAGTGCTAGCGGGGGCCCGAATGAGCAGTTCTTC
TRBV29-1	TRBJ2-1	-	-	CSVEDIGVSNEQFF	TGCAGCGTTGAAGATATCGGGGTTAGTAATGAGCAGTTCTTC
TRBV4-3	TRBJ2-3	-	-	CASSQGSAGTTDTQYF	TGCGCCAGCAGCCAAGGGTCAGCAGGGACCACAGATACGCAGTATTTT
TRBV29-1	TRBJ1-5	TRBD1	-	CSAQTGTGGQPQHF	TGCAGCGCCCAGACCGGGACAGGGGGACAGCCCCAGCATTTT
TRBV6-1	TRBJ2-1	TRBD2	-	CASRDDSGRASYNEQFF	TGTGCCAGCAGGGACGATAGCGGGAGGGCCTCCTACAATGAGCAGTTCTTC
TRBV19	TRBJ2-1	TRBD2	-	CASSSSGSNNEQFF	TGTGCCAGTAGTAGTAGCGGGTCAAACAATGAGCAGTTCTTC
TRBV7-9	TRBJ2-5	TRBD1	-	CASSLGGTRGFQETQYF	TGTGCCAGCAGCTTAGGGGGCACCAGGGGGTTCCAAGAGACCCAGTACTTC
TRBV27	TRBJ2-7	TRBD2	-	CASSLGLAGSYEQYF	TGTGCCAGCAGTTTAGGACTAGCGGGGAGCTACGAGCAGTACTTC
TRBV2	TRBJ1-1	-	-	CASSEAEGGGNTEAFF	TGTGCCAGCAGTGAGGCTGAGGGAGGGGGGAACACTGAAGCTTTCTTT
TRBV5-1	TRBJ2-6	-	-	CASSSKTGNLYSGANVLTF	TGCGCCAGCAGCTCAAAAACGGGGAACCTCTACTCTGGGGCCAACGTCCTGACTTTC
TRBV29-1	TRBJ2-7	TRBD2	-	CSVNGRALYEQCF	TGCAGCGTTAACGGGAGGGCCCTCTACGAGCAGTGCTTC
TRBV9	TRBJ2-7	-	-	CARKGGVYEQYF	TGTGCCCGAAAAGGGGGGGTCTACGAGCAGTACTTC
TRBV5-5	TRBJ2-7	-	-	CASSDPGYSYEQYF	TGTGCCAGCAGCGATCCGGGATATTCCTACGAGCAGTACTTC
TRBV20-1	TRBJ2-1	-	-	CSAREPNGVQFF	TGCAGTGCTAGAGAACCTAATGGAGTGCAGTTCTTC
TRBV7-9	TRBJ2-7	-	once	CASSSRQGPYEQYF	TGTGCCAGCAGCTCGCGGCAGGGGCCCTACGAGCAGTACTTC
TRBV7-9	TRBJ2-7	-	once	CASSPLMAAEQYF	TGTGCCAGCAGCCCCCTTATGGCAGCCGAGCAGTACTTC
TRBV7-8	TRBJ2-2	-	-	CASSFAGNTGELFF	TGTGCCAGCAGCTTCGCGGGGAACACCGGGGAGCTGTTTTTT
TRBV5-1	TRBJ2-1	-	-	CASSKAGNEQFF	TGCGCCAGCAGTAAAGCGGGCAATGAGCAGTTCTTC
TRBV3-1	TRBJ1-2	-	-	CASSQVGVPLDGYTF	TGTGCCAGCAGCCAAGTGGGAGTCCCTTTAGATGGCTACACCTTC
TRBV5-8	TRBJ2-1	TRBD2	-	CASSGGLGTYNEQFF	TGTGCCAGCAGCGGGGGACTAGGTACCTACAATGAGCAGTTCTTC
TRBV12-3/TRBV12-4	TRBJ2-1	-	few	CASALLNEQFF	TGTGCCAGCGCCTTGCTCAATGAGCAGTTCTTC
TRBV5-1	TRBJ2-7	-	-	CASSLDGSHEAYEQYF	TGCGCCAGCAGCTTGGATGGGTCCCACGAAGCCTACGAGCAGTACTTC
TRBV5-6	TRBJ2-2	-	-	CASSLELSLAGGSGELFF	TGTGCCAGCAGCTTGGAATTGTCACTAGCAGGAGGTAGCGGGGAGCTGTTTTTT
TRBV30	TRBJ1-1	-	-	CAWRDGLNTEAFF	TGTGCCTGGAGAGACGGCCTGAACACTGAAGCTTTCTTT
TRBV15	TRBJ1-2	TRBD1	-	CATSGVGGTEPNYGYTF	TGTGCCACCAGCGGGGTTGGCGGGACAGAACCTAACTATGGCTACACCTTC
TRBV28	TRBJ1-1	TRBD1	-	CASSYRGEGTEAFF	TGTGCCAGCAGCTACAGGGGCGAGGGCACTGAAGCTTTCTTT